This T cell receptor beta chain appears in the sequencing data of a study of blood T cells in healthy people across ages. At least 6.5 million PBMCs were isolated per sample. The junction had 5 bases not matched to a gene; V was cut back by 6 bases and J by 0 bases. The CDR3 sequence is 15 residues long. The V gene's germline CDR1 is MNHNY and CDR2 SVGAGI (reference sequence). The second PCR ran about 6 to 12 cycles with a sample-barcoded 5' primer and J-beta primers. Each CDR3 protein is one row after TCRdb ran MiXCR on the 5' RACE reads. The sample lists 1.5 million to 2 million distinct CDR3 sequences; about 50% were seen once.

The sample taken for sequencing was blood. V gene TRBV6-6 combines with J gene TRBJ1-2; 9 bases align to TRBD1. The clonotype originates from a woman between 40 and 55 years old in good health. CDR3 coding DNA: TGTGCCAGCAGCCGGGACAGGGCAACTAACTATGGCTACACCTTC. It specifies CASSRDRATNYGYTF.